Listed here are 19 T cell receptor beta chains from one sample, sequenced in a study of blood T cells in healthy people across ages. A sample-barcoded 5' primer and a J-beta primer mix were used in a second PCR of roughly 7 to 12 cycles. One entry per CDR3 protein, called by TCRdb with MiXCR from the 5' RACE reads. Counted here are some 860,000 distinct CDR3 sequences, roughly 50% occurring once; the ten biggest clones make up approximately 24%. The specimen was blood. The receptors were gathered from a man in his forties in good health.

There are many counts of this clonotype. V gene TRBV29-1 combines with J gene TRBJ1-1, with D perhaps matching TRBD1 (5 bases). CDR1 and CDR2 (germline): SQVTM, ANQGSEA. The CDR3 contains 14 residues. Trimming removed 4 bases at V and 4 bases at J, with 16 bases between. CDR3 nucleotide sequence: TGCAGCGTTGCCTCGGGGCCGGGGGGCACTGAAGCTTTCTTT. It encodes CSVASGPGGTEAFF. Together with reference TRBV29-1 and TRBJ1-1, the CDR3 gives the full variable domain: SAVISQKPSRDICQRGTSLTIQCQVDSQVTMMFWYRQQPGQSLTLIATANQGSEATYESGFVIDKFPISRPNLTFSTLTVSNMSPEDSSIYLCSVASGPGGTEAFFGQGTRLTVV.

This clonotype was observed a handful of times. The chain couples TRBV20-1 to TRBJ2-7; D gene ambiguous. TRBJ2-5 matches the DNA end more closely, so the J call is doubtful. The CDR3 consists of 12 residues. Germline V CDR1 and CDR2: DFQATT, SNEGSKA (reference sequence). This CDR3 is CSAGQKQETQYF. Written as DNA, the CDR3 is TGCAGTGCTGGGCAGAAACAAGAGACCCAGTACTTC.

The gene calls are TRBV20-1 and TRBJ2-4; 11 nucleotides match TRBD2. J lost 13 bases, V lost 0 bases, and 8 bases had no gene match. CDR1 is DFQATT and CDR2 is SNEGSKA in the germline V gene (reference sequence). The CDR3 runs 14 residues. CDR3 amino acids: CSARDGTSGWEQYF. CDR3 nucleotides: TGCAGTGCTAGAGATGGGACTAGCGGATGGGAACAGTACTTC.

This chain links TRBV29-1 with TRBJ2-6; 8 bases are a match to TRBD2. Trimming took 6 bases from V and 3 from J; bases not matched to a gene: 13. The CDR3 has 17 amino acids. Germline assignment: CDR1 SQVTM and CDR2 ANQGSEA. In DNA form, the CDR3 reads TGCAGCGTGGTCCCTTCTCGGGAGGGCCTTGGGGCCAACGTCCTGACTTTC. Protein: CSVVPSREGLGANVLTF.

V and J are TRBV20-1 and TRBJ2-3; 14 bases match TRBD2. V shed 6 bases and J 1 base; nucleotides not matched to a gene: 12. The CDR3 runs to 18 residues. Germline values: CDR1 DFQATT, CDR2 SNEGSKA (reference sequence). Here the CDR3 reads CSALPGTSGGGRTDTQYF. CDR3 bases: TGCAGTGCACTTCCCGGGACTAGCGGGGGCGGACGCACAGATACGCAGTATTTT.

The chain combines TRBV4-2 with TRBJ2-7; tentatively, D is TRBD1 or TRBD2 (6 bases each). Germline CDR1 and CDR2: LGHNA and YNFKEQ. Deletions cut 1 base from V and 5 bases from J, with 18 bases between. This CDR3 is built from 16 residues. CDR3 protein: CASSQGRTGAGDEQYF. The CDR3 DNA sequence: TGTGCCAGCAGCCAAGGGAGGACGGGGGCAGGGGACGAGCAGTACTTC.

The J gene is TRBJ2-3, the V gene TRBV3-1; D uncertain. The germline V gene has CDR1 LGHDT and CDR2 YNNKEL (reference sequence). CDR3 length: 17 residues. Trimming shortened V by 0 bases and J by 2 bases, and 15 bases separated the two germline ends. The CDR3: CASSQDIGSSYTDTQYF. CDR3 in DNA: TGTGCCAGCAGCCAAGATATTGGTAGCAGTTACACAGATACGCAGTATTTT.

V and J are TRBV20-1 and TRBJ1-5; D possibly corresponds to TRBD1 (5 bases). CDR3 length: 14 amino acids. In germline, CDR1 is DFQATT, CDR2 SNEGSKA (reference sequence). Trimming cost V 1 base and J 4 bases, with 11 bases left between them. CDR3 in amino acids: CSARAQGGNQPQHF. The CDR3 DNA reads as TGCAGTGCTAGAGCCCAGGGAGGGAATCAGCCCCAGCATTTT.

This clonotype was observed a handful of times. The gene calls are TRBV6-1 and TRBJ1-2; 10 positions match TRBD1. The CDR3 length is 15 residues. CDR1 is MNHNS, CDR2 SASEGT, per germline. V lost 4 bases, J lost 2 bases, and 4 bases stayed unmatched. The CDR3 here is CASSALTGGNYGYTF. The DNA for the CDR3 is TGTGCCAGCAGTGCCCTGACAGGGGGCAACTATGGCTACACCTTC.

V is TRBV28 and J is TRBJ2-5, with 8 bases that match TRBD2. V shed 2 bases and J 11 bases; nucleotides not matched to a gene: 19. Germline CDR1 and CDR2: MDHEN and SYDVKM. The CDR3 extends over 17 amino acids. The CDR3 here is CASSLPGLPGGYNEQYF. DNA of the CDR3: TGTGCCAGCAGTTTACCGGGACTCCCGGGGGGGTACAATGAGCAGTACTTC.

The gene calls are TRBV11-3 and TRBJ2-4; D is undetermined. Germline assignment: CDR1 SGHNT and CDR2 YENEEA. The CDR3 consists of 13 residues. Between the trimmed V and J ends, which lost 5 bases and 0 bases, there was a span of 5 bases. The CDR3 sequence: CASSPVAKNIQYF. CDR3 coding DNA: TGTGCCAGCAGCCCTGTAGCCAAAAACATTCAGTACTTC.

Turning to this clonotype: Possible read error: a much larger clone is one base away. The rearrangement links TRBV4-2 to TRBJ1-5; D not certain. Looked up from germline, CDR1 is LGHNA and CDR2 is YNFKEQ. Trimming cost V 2 bases and J 4 bases, with 9 bases left between them. The CDR3 length is 14 residues. CDR3 sequence reads: CASSQTPENQPQHF. CDR3 coding DNA: TGTGCCAGCAGCCAAACCCCAGAGAATCAGCCCCAGCATTTT.

This clonotype was counted once. The CDR3, as DNA: TGTGCCAGCAGCCAAGCCGTGAGGGTTGCTTCAGGATATAACTATGGCTACACCTTC. This translates into CASSQAVRVASGYNYGYTF. This chain links TRBV28 with TRBJ1-2; D gene ambiguous. Germline CDR1 and CDR2: MDHEN and SYDVKM. V was cut by 6 bases and J by 1 base, with 27 bases left in between. CDR3 size: 19 residues.

In DNA form, the CDR3 reads TGCAGCGTTGAGAGGCGGCCCTACGAGCAGTACTTC. It translates to CSVERRPYEQYF. This chain links TRBV29-1 with TRBJ2-7; D is unclear. Germline CDR1 SQVTM, CDR2 ANQGSEA. The CDR3 runs to 12 residues. V shed 3 bases and J shed 2 bases, with 8 bases lying between them.

This chain uses TRBV20-1 with TRBJ1-5; D not certain. With 0 bases removed from V and 3 bases from J, the gap between germline ends came to 6 bases. This CDR3 contains 13 residues. In germline, CDR1 is DFQATT, CDR2 SNEGSKA (reference sequence). Here the CDR3 DNA reads TGCAGTGCTAGAGATCTCATCAATCAGCCCCAGCATTTT. Translating gives CSARDLINQPQHF.

The chain combines TRBV12-3 or TRBV12-4 with TRBJ2-7, with a tentative D call TRBD1 (5 bases). The DNA end lines up better with TRBJ2-5; the J call may be wrong. CDR3 size: 13 residues. CDR3 amino acids: CASSFGAVKTQYF. CDR3 DNA sequence: TGTGCCAGCAGTTTTGGGGCTGTGAAGACCCAGTACTTC.

This clonotype occurred a few times. This rearrangement joins TRBV27 to TRBJ2-3; possible D gene TRBD1, 5 bases. Germline CDR1 is MNHEY and CDR2 is SMNVEV (reference sequence). This CDR3 spans 14 amino acids. V was cut by 6 bases and J by 2 bases, with 12 bases left in between. CDR3 in DNA: TGTGCCAGCAGGACCCAGACAGACACAGATACGCAGTATTTT. This codes for CASRTQTDTDTQYF.

The gene calls are TRBV7-2 and TRBJ2-7; 9 bases align to TRBD2. J gave up 2 bases and V 3 bases, and 5 bases lay outside the gene matches. Germline V gene data show CDR1 as SGHTA and CDR2 as FQGNSA. This CDR3 region has 15 residues. DNA for the CDR3: TGTGCCAGCAGCTTGAGCTCTAGCGGGACCTACGAGCAGTACTTC. It translates to CASSLSSSGTYEQYF. Filled out from reference TRBV7-2 and TRBJ2-7, the complete variable domain reads GAGVSQSPSNKVTEKGKDVELRCDPISGHTALYWYRQSLGQGLEFLIYFQGNSAPDKSGLPSDRFSAERTGGSVSTLTIQRTQQEDSAVYLCASSLSSSGTYEQYFGPGTRLTVT.

The gene calls are TRBV3-1 and TRBJ1-2; 7 bases match TRBD1. CDR1 and CDR2 from the germline V gene are LGHDT and YNNKEL (reference sequence). The CDR3 is 14 amino acids. Losses at the gene ends were 4 bases for V and 4 bases for J; bases not matched to a gene: 6. CDR3 nucleotides: TGTGCCAGCAGCCCAACAGGGGAGGTCTATGGCTACACCTTC. Translation gives CASSPTGEVYGYTF.